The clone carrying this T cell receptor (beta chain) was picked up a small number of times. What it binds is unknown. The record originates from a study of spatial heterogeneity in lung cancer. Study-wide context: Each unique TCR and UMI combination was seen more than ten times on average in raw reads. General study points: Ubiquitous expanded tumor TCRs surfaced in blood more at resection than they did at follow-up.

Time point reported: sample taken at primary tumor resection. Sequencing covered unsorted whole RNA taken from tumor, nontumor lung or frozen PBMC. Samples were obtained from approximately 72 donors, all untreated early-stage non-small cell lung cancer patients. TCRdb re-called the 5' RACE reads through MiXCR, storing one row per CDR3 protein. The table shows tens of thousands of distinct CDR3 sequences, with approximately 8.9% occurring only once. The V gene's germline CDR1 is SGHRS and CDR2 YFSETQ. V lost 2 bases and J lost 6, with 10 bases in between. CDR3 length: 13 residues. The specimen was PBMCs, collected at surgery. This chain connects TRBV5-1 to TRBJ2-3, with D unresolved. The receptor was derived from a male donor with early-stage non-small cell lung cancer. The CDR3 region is CASSFVPGDTQYF. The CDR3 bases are TGCGCCAGCAGCTTCGTTCCCGGGGATACGCAGTATTTT.